Below are 18 T cell receptor beta chains sequenced from a single sample in a study of T cells after yellow fever vaccination. TCRdb used MiXCR to reprocess the 5' RACE reads, holding one entry per CDR3 protein. The sample contains around 530,000 distinct CDR3 sequences, around 16% of which appear only once. Sequenced material: PBMCs, taken 5 days after the first yellow fever vaccination. Receptors were obtained from a man younger than 35 who received the YFV17D yellow fever vaccine.

The chain links TRBV7-2 to TRBJ1-6, with TRBD1 identical over 8 bases. Germline values: CDR1 SGHTA, CDR2 FQGNSA. The CDR3 runs 15 residues. The trim removed 5 bases at V and 10 bases at J, leaving 10 bases unmatched. DNA for the CDR3: TGTGCCAGCAGCGACGGACAGGGACTCGACTCACCCCTCCACTTT. Its protein product is CASSDGQGLDSPLHF. Full variable domain (outside the CDR3, taken from reference TRBV7-2 and TRBJ1-6): GAGVSQSPSNKVTEKGKDVELRCDPISGHTALYWYRQSLGQGLEFLIYFQGNSAPDKSGLPSDRFSAERTGGSVSTLTIQRTQQEDSAVYLCASSDGQGLDSPLHFGNGTRLTVT.

This clonotype was counted at least ten times. V is TRBV12-3 or TRBV12-4 and J is TRBJ1-5; a possible D gene is TRBD1 (6 bases). The CDR3 is made up of 15 amino acids. V lost 6 bases, J lost 0 bases, and 12 bases lay in between. The DNA of the CDR3 is TGTGCCAGCAGCCCCGGGGGCTATAGCAATCAGCCCCAGCATTTT. Translated: CASSPGGYSNQPQHF.

This clonotype was found a few times. The CDR3 reads CASRDRGSADTQYF. The CDR3 region has the DNA TGTGCCAGCAGGGACAGGGGAAGCGCAGATACGCAGTATTTT. This rearrangement joins TRBV2 to TRBJ2-3, with 9 bases fitting TRBD1. CDR1 SNHLY and CDR2 FYNNEI come from the germline V gene. The CDR3 is made up of 14 amino acids. The V segment lost 6 bases and the J segment 4 bases; nucleotides outside the gene matches: 5.

CDR3 in amino acids: CATSEWGTDTQYF. CDR3 sequence (DNA): TGTGCCACCAGTGAGTGGGGGACAGATACGCAGTATTTT. The gene calls are TRBV24-1 and TRBJ2-3; D possibly uses TRBD1 or TRBD2 (5 bases each). Germline V gene lookup returns CDR1 KGHDR and CDR2 SFDVKD. This CDR3 contains 13 residues. V was shortened by 4 bases and J by 3 bases, with 7 bases between the two germline ends.

The genes are TRBV20-1 and TRBJ1-1; no clear D. V shed 0 bases and J shed 5 bases, with 10 bases lying between them. This CDR3 comprises 13 residues. Germline V gives CDR1 DFQATT, CDR2 SNEGSKA (reference sequence). CDR3 amino acids: CSARDGVRTEAFF. DNA for the CDR3: TGCAGTGCTAGAGATGGGGTAAGGACTGAAGCTTTCTTT.

As to this clonotype: One end of the junction varies from germline; a read error may be responsible. The rearrangement uses TRBV11-1 and TRBJ1-6, with 8 bases matching TRBD1. The germline CDR1 and CDR2 sequences are SGHAT and FQDESV (reference sequence). CDR3 length equals 18 residues. The CDR3 region has the DNA TGTGCCAGCAGCTTAGGGCGGGGACAGGCCTCCTATAATTCACCCCACCACTTT. Amino acid sequence: CASSLGRGQASYNSPHHF. The variable domain in full, with the rest retrieved from reference TRBV11-1 and TRBJ1-6, is EAEVAQSPRYKITEKSQAVAFWCDPISGHATLYWYRQILGQGPELLVQFQDESVVDDSQLPKDRFSAERLKGVDSTLKIQPAELGDSAMYLCASSLGRGQASYNSPHHFGNGTRLTVT.

The V gene is TRBV6-5, the J gene TRBJ1-5; D is uncertain. The CDR3 covers 14 residues. Per the germline V gene, CDR1 is MNHEY and CDR2 is SVGAGI. Trimming shortened V by 4 bases and J by 4 bases, and 11 bases separated the two germline ends. This CDR3 reads CASSFSAVNQPQHF. In nucleotides, the CDR3 is TGTGCCAGCAGTTTTAGCGCAGTTAATCAGCCCCAGCATTTT.

The table lists this clonotype with a few counts. This chain uses TRBV5-6 with TRBJ1-1; no firm D call. Germline V lookup: CDR1 SGHDT, CDR2 YYEEEE. The V and J ends lost 4 bases and 4 bases respectively, with 8 bases between them. CDR3 length: 12 residues. CDR3 sequence (DNA): TGTGCCAGCAGCCAAGGGATCACTGAAGCTTTCTTT. Its protein product is CASSQGITEAFF.

As DNA, the CDR3 is TGCGCCAGCAGTACCTTTGGGTGGATCCAAGAGACCCAGTACTTC. This sequence encodes CASSTFGWIQETQYF. V and J are TRBV5-1 and TRBJ2-5, with D unresolved. This CDR3 is built from 15 residues. CDR1 SGHRS and CDR2 YFSETQ come from the germline V gene. V was trimmed by 5 bases and J by 1 base, leaving 15 bases between them.

This clonotype has more than one count but fewer than ten. This sequence joins TRBV20-1 and TRBJ2-1; 7 nucleotides align to TRBD1. Looked up from germline, CDR1 is DFQATT and CDR2 is SNEGSKA (reference sequence). With 6 bases clipped from V and 9 bases from J, the junction kept 2 bases outside the gene matches. The CDR3 length is 10 residues. CDR3 in amino acids: CSADRAEQFF. Here the CDR3 DNA reads TGCAGTGCCGACAGGGCTGAGCAGTTCTTC.

The chain uses TRBV5-4 and TRBJ2-3, with 9 nucleotides matching TRBD1. The CDR3 sequence is 15 residues long. Trimming cost V 3 bases and J 3 bases; bases outside gene matches: 5. Looked up from germline, CDR1 is SGHNT and CDR2 is YYREEE (reference sequence). This CDR3 reads CASSSPGQGTDTQYF. DNA for the CDR3: TGTGCCAGCAGCTCCCCGGGACAGGGTACAGATACGCAGTATTTT.

The genes are TRBV30 and TRBJ2-7; D might be TRBD1 (6 bases). Germline lookup yields CDR1 GTSNPN and CDR2 SVGIG (reference sequence). V lost 5 bases, J lost 2 bases, and 10 bases lay in between. This CDR3 region has 12 residues. CDR3 residues: CAWGRDTYEQYF. As DNA, the CDR3 is TGTGCCTGGGGCAGGGACACCTACGAGCAGTACTTC.

This clonotype was observed a handful of times. This chain links TRBV27 with TRBJ2-2; 10 nucleotides agree with TRBD2. Germline CDR1 is MNHEY and CDR2 is SMNVEV (reference sequence). This CDR3 has 18 amino acids. V shed 6 bases and J 1 base; nucleotides not matched to a gene: 11. CDR3: CASSPPGLAGVNTGELFF. CDR3 in DNA: TGTGCCAGCAGCCCACCGGGGCTAGCGGGGGTGAACACCGGGGAGCTGTTTTTT.

This clonotype was counted only a few times. This chain uses TRBV5-1 with TRBJ2-1; 8 positions agree with TRBD2. The CDR3 spans 15 residues. Losses at the gene ends were 0 bases for V and 5 bases for J; bases not matched to a gene: 4. Germline values: CDR1 SGHRS, CDR2 YFSETQ. Written as DNA, the CDR3 is TGCGCCAGCAGCTTGGTTCGGGGGGGCCACAATGAGCAGTTCTTC. It yields the protein CASSLVRGGHNEQFF.

This clonotype came up a few times. This chain links TRBV12-3 or TRBV12-4 with TRBJ1-4; a weak D match, TRBD1 (5 bases). V was clipped by 5 bases and J by 7 bases, with 11 bases between them. The CDR3 covers 13 residues. The CDR3 spells CASSRGVSEKLFF. The CDR3 DNA follows: TGTGCCAGCAGTCGGGGGGTCAGTGAAAAACTGTTTTTT.

The V and J genes are TRBV19 and TRBJ2-5; D may be TRBD2 (5 bases). Trimming stripped 7 bases from V and 0 bases from J, with 9 bases between. The CDR3 sequence is 13 residues long. The V gene's germline CDR1 is LNHDA and CDR2 SQIVND (reference sequence). The CDR3 DNA follows: TGTGCCAGTAAGGAGGCCAACCAAGAGACCCAGTACTTC. Its protein product is CASKEANQETQYF.

This clonotype was counted ten times or more. Compared with germline, one end of the junction differs, possibly owing to a read error. The chain joins TRBV7-3 to TRBJ1-1, with D uncertain. From germline, CDR1 is SGHTA and CDR2 FQGTGA. This CDR3 region has 13 residues. DNA for the CDR3: TGTGCCAGCAGATTAAGTTCCAACACTGAAGCTTTCTTT. This sequence encodes CASRLSSNTEAFF.

V and J are TRBV6-2 or TRBV6-3 and TRBJ1-1; D is perhaps TRBD1 (5 bases). Trimming took 4 bases from V and 1 from J, leaving 10 bases between them. This CDR3 has 14 amino acids. CDR1 is MNHEY, CDR2 SVGEGT, per germline. The CDR3 spells CASSWGAGNTEAFF. As DNA, the CDR3 is TGTGCCAGCAGTTGGGGCGCAGGGAACACTGAAGCTTTCTTT.